This TCR beta chain is from a study of blood T cell repertoires in COVID-19. The CDR3 is 15 residues long. Trimming shortened V by 6 bases and J by 8 bases, and 20 bases separated the two germline ends. CDR1 and CDR2 from the germline V gene are MNHEY and SMNVEV (reference sequence). Participants came from fewer than 25 US areas, aged roughly 18 to 89 years. In its sample, this clone was seen a few times. The protocol was immunoSEQ multiplex PCR, while the TCRdb copy is restricted to in-frame clones and leaves out a portion. The repertoire has 230,000 or so clones, about 80% of them found once; the top ten carry 3.4%.

This chain joins TRBV27 and TRBJ2-1; D is perhaps TRBD2 (7 bases). The origin of this receptor is a man in his forties or fifties who had recovered from COVID-19. The sequencing sample was made of PBMCs or T cells enriched from blood (not recorded which). In DNA form, the CDR3 reads TGTGCCAGCAGCCTCGATGGGGGGGGGCTCGATGAGCAGTTCTTC. Protein: CASSLDGGGLDEQFF.